This is a list of T cell receptor beta chains from one sample in a study of shared clonotypes between healthy human individuals. Some clones are missing from TCRdb's copy, which holds only in-frame ones; the method was immunoSEQ multiplex PCR. The table lists approximately 720,000 clones, 90% to 95% of them singletons. Material for sequencing was naive CD8+ T cells sorted from blood. The origin of the receptors is a man aged 30 to 39 in good health. The CDR3 runs from the conserved cysteine through the conserved F or W. The order of the fields is CDR3 protein, CDR3 DNA, D gene, clone size, J gene, V gene. D genes are given only for firm matches. Size is stated for part of the rows, as once, few or many counts, or as a class when the clone is expanded.

CASSLPPGTGNEQYF | TGTGCCAGCAGTTTACCCCCCGGGACAGGGAACGAGCAGTACTTC | TRBD1 | . | TRBJ2-7 | TRBV27
CSVVGLSSYEQYF | TGCAGCGTTGTAGGTCTGAGCTCCTACGAGCAGTACTTC | . | . | TRBJ2-7 | TRBV29-1
CASSKWRGDHGYTF | TGTGCCAGCAGCAAATGGAGGGGGGACCATGGCTACACCTTC | . | . | TRBJ1-2 | TRBV21-1
CASSLTWYEQYF | TGTGCCAGCAGCTTAACGTGGTACGAGCAGTACTTC | . | . | TRBJ2-7 | TRBV7-9
CASRFVNTEAFF | TGTGCCAGCAGATTCGTTAACACTGAAGCTTTCTTT | . | . | TRBJ1-1 | TRBV2
CASSQNSYEQYF | TGTGCCAGCAGCCAAAACTCCTACGAGCAGTACTTC | . | . | TRBJ2-7 | TRBV14
CASSSIPGGEVQPQHF | TGTGCCAGCAGTTCCATTCCAGGGGGCGAGGTTCAGCCCCAGCATTTT | TRBD1 | . | TRBJ1-5 | TRBV28
CASSELVSPNEQFF | TGTGCCAGCAGTGAACTAGTGAGTCCCAATGAGCAGTTCTTC | . | . | TRBJ2-1 | TRBV25-1
CASSIGQGAGQPQHF | TGTGCCAGCAGCATCGGACAGGGGGCAGGTCAGCCCCAGCATTTT | TRBD1 | . | TRBJ1-5 | TRBV5-5
CASSPSLRGGETQYF | TGTGCCAGCAGCCCCTCCTTACGGGGAGGAGAGACCCAGTACTTC | . | once | TRBJ2-5 | TRBV14
CASSFSVGELFF | TGTGCCAGCAGCTTTTCGGTCGGGGAGCTGTTTTTT | . | . | TRBJ2-2 | TRBV7-3
CASSQQLSGQSSYEQYF | TGTGCCAGCAGCCAACAACTGTCTGGGCAGTCCTCCTACGAGCAGTACTTC | . | . | TRBJ2-7 | TRBV14
CASTSGRANINEQFF | TGTGCCAGTACAAGCGGGAGGGCCAATATAAATGAGCAGTTCTTC | TRBD2 | . | TRBJ2-1 | TRBV27
CASSSQVGLAGDEQYF | TGTGCCAGCAGTTCCCAGGTTGGACTAGCGGGAGACGAGCAGTACTTC | TRBD2 | . | TRBJ2-7 | TRBV27
CASHLAGEGNEQFF | TGTGCCAGCCATCTAGCGGGAGAAGGCAATGAGCAGTTCTTC | TRBD2 | . | TRBJ2-1 | TRBV27
CASSPKDSVNTGELFF | TGTGCCAGCTCACCAAAAGACAGCGTAAACACCGGGGAGCTGTTTTTT | . | . | TRBJ2-2 | TRBV18
CASSERQGDNQPQHF | TGTGCCAGCAGTGAACGACAGGGAGATAATCAGCCCCAGCATTTT | TRBD1 | . | TRBJ1-5 | TRBV25-1
CASSLGGAPSGELFF | TGTGCCAGCAGTCTCGGGGGGGCACCTTCCGGGGAGCTGTTTTTT | TRBD2 | . | TRBJ2-2 | TRBV7-9
CASSGRGVNTEAFF | TGCGCCAGCAGCGGCCGTGGGGTGAACACTGAAGCTTTCTTT | . | . | TRBJ1-1 | TRBV4-1
CAISESRGFGGGTQRNSGANVLTF | TGTGCCATCAGTGAGTCCCGGGGATTTGGAGGGGGTACGCAACGGAACTCTGGGGCCAACGTCCTGACTTTC | . | . | TRBJ2-6 | TRBV10-3
CASAGTRDKSTNEKLFF | TGTGCCAGCGCGGGGACAAGGGACAAATCAACTAATGAAAAACTGTTTTTT | . | . | TRBJ1-4 | TRBV2
CASSYSKNTEAFF | TGTGCCAGCAGTTACTCGAAGAACACTGAAGCTTTCTTT | . | few | TRBJ1-1 | TRBV6-5
CASSEGPPGRIEAFF | TGTGCCAGCAGTGAAGGGCCGCCAGGGAGGATAGAAGCATTCTTC | . | . | TRBJ2-1 | TRBV2
CASSPGRGLVLGEQFF | TGTGCCAGCAGCCCCGGTCGAGGACTAGTTCTTGGTGAGCAGTTCTTC | TRBD2 | . | TRBJ2-1 | TRBV7-6
CASSASGADTQYF | TGTGCCAGCAGCGCGAGTGGGGCTGATACGCAGTATTTT | . | . | TRBJ2-3 | TRBV9
CASSLLGLFDEQFF | TGTGCCAGCAGTTTATTAGGTTTGTTCGATGAGCAGTTCTTC | . | . | TRBJ2-1 | TRBV27
CASSQDLLNEQFF | TGCGCCAGCAGCCAAGACTTGTTGAATGAGCAGTTCTTC | . | . | TRBJ2-1 | TRBV4-1
CATSTRGRAYEQYF | TGTGCCACCAGCACCCGGGGGAGGGCCTACGAGCAGTACTTC | TRBD2 | once | TRBJ2-7 | TRBV15
CASSLESYEQYF | TGTGCCAGCAGCTTAGAATCCTACGAGCAGTACTTC | . | . | TRBJ2-7 | TRBV11-2
CASSPTTGNYGYTF | TGTGCCAGCAGTCCAACGACAGGAAACTATGGCTACACCTTC | . | few | TRBJ1-2 | TRBV6-5
CASSQAFLAGEPEQFF | TGTGCCAGCAGCCAAGCGTTTCTAGCGGGAGAGCCTGAGCAGTTCTTC | TRBD2 | . | TRBJ2-1 | TRBV14
CASSGRPYYGYTF | TGTGCCAGCAGTGGCCGTCCCTACTATGGCTACACCTTC | . | few | TRBJ1-2 | TRBV2
CASSQLGGKGKGLAVDEQYF | TGCGCCAGCAGTCAATTGGGAGGAAAGGGGAAGGGACTAGCAGTAGACGAGCAGTACTTC | TRBD2 | . | TRBJ2-7 | TRBV23-1
CASSPYHEQLESYQETQYF | TGTGCCAGCTCACCCTACCATGAACAGCTCGAATCGTACCAAGAGACCCAGTACTTC | . | . | TRBJ2-5 | TRBV18
CASSQGGGQPQHF | TGTGCCAGCAGTCAGGGTGGGGGTCAGCCCCAGCATTTT | . | . | TRBJ1-5 | TRBV6-6
CASSSGGTEAFF | TGTGCCAGCAGCTCGGGAGGGACAGAAGCTTTCTTT | . | . | TRBJ1-1 | TRBV27
CASSLGRGNEQYF | TGTGCCAGCAGCTTAGGCCGGGGGAACGAGCAGTACTTC | . | once | TRBJ2-7 | TRBV7-9
CASSKTGGDSSREQYF | TGCGCCAGCAGCAAAACAGGGGGCGATTCATCCCGCGAGCAGTACTTC | TRBD1 | once | TRBJ2-7 | TRBV4-1
CASSQPQDYEQYF | TGTGCCAGCAGCCAGCCTCAGGACTACGAGCAGTACTTC | . | . | TRBJ2-7 | TRBV4-2
CASSGTRQGADEQFF | TGTGCCAGCAGTGGAACCCGACAGGGGGCGGATGAGCAGTTCTTC | TRBD1 | . | TRBJ2-1 | TRBV6-1
CASSSTVYSYEQYF | TGTGCCAGCAGCTCGACAGTATACTCCTACGAGCAGTACTTC | . | . | TRBJ2-7 | TRBV7-8
CAWGPGTQYF | TGTGCCTGGGGCCCGGGGACCCAGTACTTC | . | . | TRBJ2-5 | TRBV30
CASSPLDIYEQYF | TGTGCCAGCAGTCCCCTCGATATCTACGAGCAGTACTTC | . | once | TRBJ2-7 | TRBV28
CASSPMESGYTF | TGTGCCAGCAGCCCGATGGAGAGTGGCTACACCTTC | . | . | TRBJ1-2 | TRBV11-3
CASSQGTSGRLGTDTQYF | TGTGCCAGCAGCCAAGGGACTAGCGGGAGATTGGGCACAGATACGCAGTATTTT | TRBD2 | . | TRBJ2-3 | TRBV14
CASSLLAGGPEETQYF | TGTGCCAGCAGTTTACTAGCGGGAGGGCCTGAAGAGACCCAGTACTTC | TRBD2 | . | TRBJ2-5 | TRBV27
CASSPFSTSGGNTDTQYF | TGTGCCAGCAGTCCTTTTTCGACTAGCGGAGGGAACACAGATACGCAGTATTTT | TRBD2 | . | TRBJ2-3 | TRBV27
CASSLAGGSYEQYF | TGTGCCAGCAGCTTAGCGGGAGGTTCCTACGAGCAGTACTTC | TRBD2 | . | TRBJ2-7 | TRBV11-2
CASSLPSAGVDGYTF | TGTGCCAGCAGCTTACCCTCCGCAGGGGTAGATGGCTACACCTTC | . | . | TRBJ1-2 | TRBV7-9
CASSFSGYNEQFF | TGCGCCAGCAGCTTCTCGGGATACAATGAGCAGTTCTTC | . | . | TRBJ2-1 | TRBV5-1
CASSDVDRVTEAFF | TGCGCCAGCAGTGACGTTGACAGGGTCACTGAAGCTTTCTTT | TRBD1 | . | TRBJ1-1 | TRBV10-2
CASSFLGGRTDTQYF | TGTGCCAGCAGCTTCTTAGGCGGCCGCACAGATACGCAGTATTTT | . | . | TRBJ2-3 | TRBV5-6
CASSEGSSYEQYF | TGTGCCAGCAGTGAGGGTAGCTCCTACGAGCAGTACTTC | . | . | TRBJ2-7 | TRBV9
CSVEATSDTYEQYF | TGCAGCGTCGAAGCGACTAGCGACACCTACGAGCAGTACTTC | TRBD2 | . | TRBJ2-7 | TRBV29-1
CASSDKFGEQYF | TGTGCCAGTAGTGATAAGTTCGGGGAGCAGTACTTC | . | once | TRBJ2-7 | TRBV19